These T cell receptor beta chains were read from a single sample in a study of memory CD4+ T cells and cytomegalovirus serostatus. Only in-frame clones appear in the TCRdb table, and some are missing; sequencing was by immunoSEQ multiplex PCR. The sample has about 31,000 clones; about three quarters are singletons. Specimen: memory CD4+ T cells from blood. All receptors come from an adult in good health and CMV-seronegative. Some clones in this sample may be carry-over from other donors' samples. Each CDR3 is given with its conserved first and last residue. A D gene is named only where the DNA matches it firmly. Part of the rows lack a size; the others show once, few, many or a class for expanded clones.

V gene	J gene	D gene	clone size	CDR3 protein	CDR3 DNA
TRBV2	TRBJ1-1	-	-	CASSLDRRDTEAFF	TGTGCCAGCAGTTTAGACAGGCGGGACACTGAAGCTTTCTTT
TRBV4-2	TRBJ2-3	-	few	CASSPGRSFTDTQYF	TGTGCCAGCAGCCCGGGGAGAAGCTTCACAGATACGCAGTATTTT
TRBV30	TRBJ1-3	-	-	CAWSTDSLSGNTIYF	TGTGCCTGGAGCACCGACAGCCTCTCTGGAAACACCATATATTTT
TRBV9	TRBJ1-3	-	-	CASSVDRGNTIYF	TGTGCCAGCAGCGTAGACAGGGGAAACACCATATATTTT
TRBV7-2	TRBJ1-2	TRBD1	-	CASSVGTGDGYTF	TGTGCCAGCAGCGTCGGGACAGGGGATGGCTACACCTTC
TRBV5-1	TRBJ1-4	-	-	CASRVQGFGEKLFF	TGCGCCAGCAGGGTCCAGGGGTTCGGTGAAAAACTGTTTTTT
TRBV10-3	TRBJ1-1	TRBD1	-	CAIKDPGQVLTEAFF	TGTGCCATCAAAGATCCGGGACAGGTACTCACTGAAGCTTTCTTT
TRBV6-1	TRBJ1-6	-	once	CASIPTASYNSPLHF	TGTGCCAGCATTCCGACAGCCTCCTATAATTCACCCCTCCACTTT
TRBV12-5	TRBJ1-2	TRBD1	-	CASGLAGGAGYTF	TGTGCTAGTGGTTTGGCAGGGGGCGCGGGCTACACCTTC
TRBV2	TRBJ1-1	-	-	CASRFQGTVGNTEAFF	TGTGCCAGCAGGTTTCAGGGAACGGTTGGGAACACTGAAGCTTTCTTT
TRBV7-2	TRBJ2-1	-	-	CASSLDGHYYNEQFF	TGTGCCAGCAGCCTGGACGGCCATTACTACAATGAGCAGTTCTTC
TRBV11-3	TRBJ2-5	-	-	CASSGGSLRGKTQYF	TGTGCCAGCAGCGGAGGGTCCCTCCGGGGAAAGACCCAGTACTTC
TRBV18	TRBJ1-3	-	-	CASSPPRGNTIYF	TGTGCCAGCTCACCACCGAGAGGAAACACCATATATTTT
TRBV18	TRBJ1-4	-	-	CASSPGQGNEKLFF	TGTGCCAGCTCACCGGGTCAGGGCAATGAAAAACTGTTTTTT
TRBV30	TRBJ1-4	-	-	CAWMGADEKLFF	TGTGCCTGGATGGGGGCGGATGAAAAACTGTTTTTT
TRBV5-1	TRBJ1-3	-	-	CASSLGQFGNTIYF	TGCGCCAGCAGCTTAGGGCAGTTTGGAAACACCATATATTTT
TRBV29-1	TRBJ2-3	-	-	CSVKNRDSTDTQYF	TGCAGCGTTAAAAACCGGGACAGCACAGATACGCAGTATTTT
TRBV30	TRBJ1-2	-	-	CAWSVRQELYGYTF	TGTGCCTGGAGTGTACGACAGGAGCTATATGGCTACACCTTC
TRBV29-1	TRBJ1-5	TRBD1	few	CSVERGSGGVQPQHF	TGCAGCGTTGAAAGGGGGTCAGGGGGCGTTCAGCCCCAGCATTTT
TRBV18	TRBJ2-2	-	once	CASSDTRPNTGELFF	TGTGCCAGCTCAGATACAAGACCGAACACCGGGGAGCTGTTTTTT
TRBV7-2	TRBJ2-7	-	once	CASSPDSRVQYF	TGTGCCAGCAGTCCCGACTCTAGAGTTCAGTACTTC
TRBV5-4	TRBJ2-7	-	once	CASSLSGEQYF	TGTGCCAGCAGCTTGTCGGGGGAGCAGTACTTC